The 28 T cell receptor beta chains below come from one sample, sequenced in a study of OX40 agonist ivuxolimab in advanced cancers. Assay: immunoSEQ multiplex PCR; the TCRdb copy retains only in-frame clones and omits some. The sample includes 70,000 to 85,000 clones, 84% of them seen just once. This material consisted of CD4+ or CD8+ T cells sorted from blood, taken in a trial of the OX40 agonist ivuxolimab. These receptors originate from an adult with an advanced solid tumor such as melanoma, head and neck, liver or kidney cancer.

The chain is built from TRBV7-2 and TRBJ2-7; TRBD2 is a possible D gene (5 bases). CDR1 and CDR2 (germline): SGHTA, FQGNSA. This CDR3 contains 14 residues. The V end was cut by 5 bases, the J end by 5 bases, with 16 bases between. CDR3 coding DNA: TGTGCCAGCAGCCCCTACGGGGAAGAGGACGAGCAGTACTTC. Protein: CASSPYGEEDEQYF. The variable domain in full, with the rest retrieved from reference TRBV7-2 and TRBJ2-7, is GAGVSQSPSNKVTEKGKDVELRCDPISGHTALYWYRQSLGQGLEFLIYFQGNSAPDKSGLPSDRFSAERTGGSVSTLTIQRTQQEDSAVYLCASSPYGEEDEQYFGPGTRLTVT.

The chain joins TRBV21-1 to TRBJ2-1; the D call TRBD1 from the table was never checked on the DNA. TRBV21-1 is assigned pseudogene status. This CDR3 comprises 16 residues. The CDR3 nucleotides read TGTGCCAGCCCTCAAAGGGACAGGGGCCCATACAATGAGCAGTTCTTC. Protein: CASPQRDRGPYNEQFF.

V and J are TRBV6-5 and TRBJ1-4; possibly TRBD1 for D (6 bases). Trimming cost V 4 bases and J 3 bases, with 12 bases left between them. CDR1 and CDR2 (germline): MNHEY, SVGAGI. The CDR3 is made up of 15 amino acids. The CDR3 DNA follows: TGTGCCAGCAGTTCCGGGGGCGCGGCTAATGAAAAACTGTTTTTT. This encodes CASSSGGAANEKLFF.

This clone was seen a single time. The gene calls are TRBV28 and TRBJ2-7, with D maybe TRBD1 (6 bases). CDR1 and CDR2 from the germline V gene are MDHEN and SYDVKM. Trimming removed 6 bases at V and 6 bases at J, with 9 bases between. The CDR3 sequence is 11 residues long. The CDR3 sequence: CASSIRGEQYF. The CDR3 nucleotides are TGTGCCAGCAGCATCAGGGGCGAGCAGTACTTC.

This rearrangement joins TRBV7-2 to TRBJ2-5; either TRBD1 or TRBD2 may supply D (6 bases each). V was shortened by 5 bases and J by 1 base, with 11 bases between the two germline ends. The CDR3 length is 14 residues. Germline V gene lookup returns CDR1 SGHTA and CDR2 FQGNSA. The CDR3 nucleotides read TGTGCCAGCAGCGCACAGGGAGGCCAAGAGACCCAGTACTTC. Its translation: CASSAQGGQETQYF.

V gene TRBV5-4 combines with J gene TRBJ2-7; 7 nucleotides align to TRBD1. From germline, CDR1 is SGHNT and CDR2 YYREEE (reference sequence). V dropped 0 bases and J dropped 2; count of bases not matched to a gene: 2. The CDR3 loop spans 14 amino acids. The CDR3 is CASSLVGQTYEQYF. The CDR3, as DNA: TGTGCCAGCAGCTTGGTGGGACAGACCTACGAGCAGTACTTC.

The chain has TRBV19 and TRBJ2-3; 7 nucleotides match TRBD2. The CDR3 contains 15 residues. Per germline, CDR1 LNHDA and CDR2 SQIVND (reference sequence). J lost 1 base, V lost 5 bases, and 6 bases had no gene match. In DNA, the CDR3 is TGTGCCAGTAGTCTGGCTAGCGGCCGCACAGATACGCAGTATTTT. Translation gives CASSLASGRTDTQYF.

The chain's CDR3 is CASSTQGYNEQFF. The CDR3, as DNA: TGTGCCAGCAGTACACAGGGCTACAATGAGCAGTTCTTC. The chain joins TRBV28 to TRBJ2-1; a possible D gene is TRBD1 (6 bases). V was cut by 5 bases and J by 3 bases, with 8 bases left in between. Germline loops: CDR1 MDHEN, CDR2 SYDVKM. The CDR3 contains 13 residues.

This chain links TRBV19 with TRBJ2-2, with D possibly being TRBD2 (6 bases). Germline lookup yields CDR1 LNHDA and CDR2 SQIVND (reference sequence). V dropped 7 bases and J dropped 4 bases, with 10 bases sitting between them. The CDR3 has 13 residues. Here the CDR3 DNA reads TGTGCCAGTATCTTCGGGGGCACCGGGGAGCTGTTTTTT. Its translation is CASIFGGTGELFF.

This chain joins TRBV21-1 and TRBJ2-7; the D segment call TRBD1 is taken from the table without a DNA check. TRBV21-1 is reported as a pseudogene. This CDR3 has 15 residues. The CDR3 reads CASSNVKDRPNEQYF. The CDR3 bases are TGTGCCAGCAGCAACGTGAAAGACAGGCCCAACGAGCAGTACTTC.

In this sample, this clone turned up once. V gene TRBV9 combines with J gene TRBJ2-1, with 7 positions matching TRBD2. V shed 0 bases and J 6 bases; nucleotides not matched to a gene: 9. The CDR3 has 16 residues. Germline V gene data show CDR1 as SGDLS and CDR2 as YYNGEE. The CDR3 sequence is CASSVVAGRARNEQFF. DNA of the CDR3: TGTGCCAGCAGCGTAGTTGCAGGGAGGGCCCGCAATGAGCAGTTCTTC. The full variable domain, completed using reference TRBV9 and TRBJ2-1, is DSGVTQTPKHLITATGQRVTLRCSPRSGDLSVYWYQQSLDQGLQFLIQYYNGEERAKGNILERFSAQQFPDLHSELNLSSLELGDSALYFCASSVVAGRARNEQFFGPGTRLTVL.

CDR3 sequence (DNA): TGTGCCAGCAAGGAGGGGGCGGGCGGGGATACGCAGTATTTT. Protein: CASKEGAGGDTQYF. The V and J genes are TRBV28 and TRBJ2-3; the D gene is possibly TRBD1 (7 bases). Germline CDR1 and CDR2: MDHEN and SYDVKM. V lost 7 bases, J lost 6 bases, and 17 bases lay in between. The CDR3 length is 14 residues.

The chain carries TRBV28 and TRBJ2-3; tentatively, D is TRBD1 (5 bases). Germline loops: CDR1 MDHEN, CDR2 SYDVKM. CDR3 size: 16 residues. The V and J ends lost 5 bases and 2 bases respectively, with 17 bases between them. The CDR3 is CASSPGDRTSTDTQYF. CDR3 sequence (DNA): TGTGCCAGCAGTCCCGGCGACAGAACCTCCACAGATACGCAGTATTTT.

This clone showed up just a few times. The CDR3 bases are TGTGCCAGCAGCGCCTCGGCCTACGAGCAGTACTTC. Translated, it gives CASSASAYEQYF. The chain has TRBV7-2 and TRBJ2-7; D remains ambiguous. Trimming stripped 5 bases from V and 2 bases from J, with 7 bases between. Per the germline V gene, CDR1 is SGHTA and CDR2 is FQGNSA. The CDR3 is 12 amino acids.

The V and J genes are TRBV5-6 and TRBJ2-5, with no clear D. This CDR3 contains 14 residues. Germline V lookup: CDR1 SGHDT, CDR2 YYEEEE. V was trimmed by 4 bases and J by 5 bases, leaving 15 bases between them. The CDR3 sequence: CASSLPTNVETQYF. In nucleotides, the CDR3 is TGTGCCAGCAGCCTACCGACAAACGTGGAGACCCAGTACTTC. The complete variable domain, with remaining parts taken from reference TRBV5-6 and TRBJ2-5, reads DAGVTQSPTHLIKTRGQQVTLRCSPKSGHDTVSWYQQALGQGPQFIFQYYEEEERQRGNFPDRFSGHQFPNYSSELNVNALLLGDSALYLCASSLPTNVETQYFGPGTRLLVL.

This clone was seen just once. This sequence joins TRBV18 and TRBJ2-1; 8 nucleotides line up with TRBD1. V was pared by 3 bases and J by 6 bases, with 7 bases of the junction left unmatched. Germline V CDR1 and CDR2: KGHSH, LQKENI. The length of the CDR3 is 15 residues. The CDR3 nucleotides read TGTGCCAGCTCACCCGACAGGGGACGTTTCAATGAGCAGTTCTTC. Protein sequence: CASSPDRGRFNEQFF.

This rearrangement joins TRBV6-6 to TRBJ2-7, with D perhaps matching TRBD1 or TRBD2 (7 bases each). Germline CDR1 is MNHNY and CDR2 is SVGAGI (reference sequence). V was cut by 4 bases and J by 5 bases, with 12 bases left in between. There are 13 residues in the CDR3. The chain's CDR3 is CASSSRGRDEQYF. In DNA form, the CDR3 reads TGTGCCAGCAGTTCCAGGGGGAGGGACGAGCAGTACTTC.

The rearrangement uses TRBV5-4 and TRBJ2-1, with 10 bases fitting TRBD2. CDR3 size: 16 residues. V shed 2 bases and J 3 bases; nucleotides not matched to a gene: 5. Germline V lookup: CDR1 SGHNT, CDR2 YYREEE (reference sequence). The CDR3 bases are TGTGCCAGCAGCTTCAGAACTAGCGGGATCTACAATGAGCAGTTCTTC. This encodes CASSFRTSGIYNEQFF.

In its sample, this clone was seen once. The chain uses TRBV4-2 and TRBJ1-2, with D unresolved. CDR1 LGHNA and CDR2 YNFKEQ come from the germline V gene. Trimming shortened V by 1 base and J by 6 bases, and 6 bases separated the two germline ends. The CDR3 runs 12 residues. CDR3 DNA: TGTGCCAGCAGCCAAGTAGGAGATGGCTACACCTTC. It codes for CASSQVGDGYTF.

The chain uses TRBV27 and TRBJ2-5; 8 positions match TRBD2. V lost 6 bases to trimming and J lost 6 bases; unmatched junction nucleotides: 18. CDR3 length: 17 amino acids. Germline V gene sequence: CDR1 MNHEY, CDR2 SMNVEV (reference sequence). The CDR3 DNA follows: TGTGCCAGCAGACCCTCTTCCGGGACTAGTGGTCGAAAGACCCAGTACTTC. Translating gives CASRPSSGTSGRKTQYF.

This clone was observed a single time. The rearrangement uses TRBV19 and TRBJ1-2; D unclear. Germline loops: CDR1 LNHDA, CDR2 SQIVND (reference sequence). Trimming removed 11 bases from V and 3 bases from J, with 22 bases in between. The CDR3 loop spans 15 amino acids. The CDR3 DNA sequence: TGTGCCGGGTGGAGCCGGGCCAGCAACCACTATGGCTACACCTTC. Translated, it gives CAGWSRASNHYGYTF.

This clone has a count of ten or more. The chain joins TRBV6-5 to TRBJ1-1; tentative D call: TRBD1 (5 bases). Trimming shortened V by 6 bases and J by 1 base, and 12 bases separated the two germline ends. The germline CDR1 and CDR2 sequences are MNHEY and SVGAGI. CDR3 length equals 14 residues. CDR3 DNA: TGTGCCAGCAGGTCCAGGGTACGGAACACTGAAGCTTTCTTT. Protein product: CASRSRVRNTEAFF.

This clone was counted a few times. Within the sample, other DNA sequences also encode this same CDR3. V gene TRBV29-1 combines with J gene TRBJ2-7; no clear D gene. The CDR3 contains 13 residues. Germline V gene sequence: CDR1 SQVTM, CDR2 ANQGSEA. V was clipped by 4 bases and J by 2 bases, with 12 bases between them. This CDR3 is CSVGIEPTYEQYF. The CDR3 bases are TGCAGCGTTGGTATCGAACCTACCTACGAGCAGTACTTC.

The chain recombines TRBV29-1 with TRBJ1-2, with D tentatively TRBD1 (6 bases). V shed 7 bases and J shed 6 bases, with 12 bases lying between them. CDR1 is SQVTM and CDR2 is ANQGSEA in the germline V gene. CDR3 length equals 11 residues. The CDR3 loop reads CSGEGGDGYTF. Here the CDR3 DNA reads TGCAGCGGGGAAGGGGGGGATGGCTACACCTTC.

This rearrangement joins TRBV20-1 to TRBJ2-7; D gene ambiguous. The CDR3 length is 11 residues. Trimming pared 3 bases from V and 4 bases from J, leaving 7 bases between. CDR1 DFQATT and CDR2 SNEGSKA come from the germline V gene (reference sequence). The CDR3 nucleotides read TGCAGTGCTAGGTACCTTTACGAGCAGTACTTC. Protein sequence: CSARYLYEQYF.

This clone showed up just a few times. The chain joins TRBV4-2 to TRBJ2-3; D is perhaps TRBD2 (6 bases). V gave up 8 bases and J gave up 6 bases, with 9 bases separating them. CDR1 and CDR2 from the germline V gene are LGHNA and YNFKEQ. This CDR3 has 11 amino acids. The CDR3 region has the DNA TGTGCCAGCTCCCGGGGGGATACGCAGTATTTT. Its translation is CASSRGDTQYF.

Regarding this clone: The identical CDR3 is also encoded by other nucleotide sequences in the sample. CDR3: CASSSTSGASTDTQYF. CDR3 nucleotides: TGCGCCAGCAGCTCCACTAGCGGGGCTAGCACAGATACGCAGTATTTT. The V gene is TRBV5-1, the J gene TRBJ2-3, with TRBD2 identical over 10 bases. The junction had 4 bases not matched to a gene; V was cut back by 3 bases and J by 0 bases. CDR3 length: 16 residues. CDR1 and CDR2 (germline): SGHRS, YFSETQ.

CDR3 residues: CASSGRDREDEKLFF. In nucleotides, the CDR3 is TGTGCCAGCAGTGGCCGGGACAGGGAAGATGAAAAACTGTTTTTT. The chain uses TRBV2 and TRBJ1-4, with TRBD1 matching 9 bases. This CDR3 comprises 15 residues. Per the germline V gene, CDR1 is SNHLY and CDR2 is FYNNEI. V lost 4 bases and J lost 6; bases outside the gene matches: 6.